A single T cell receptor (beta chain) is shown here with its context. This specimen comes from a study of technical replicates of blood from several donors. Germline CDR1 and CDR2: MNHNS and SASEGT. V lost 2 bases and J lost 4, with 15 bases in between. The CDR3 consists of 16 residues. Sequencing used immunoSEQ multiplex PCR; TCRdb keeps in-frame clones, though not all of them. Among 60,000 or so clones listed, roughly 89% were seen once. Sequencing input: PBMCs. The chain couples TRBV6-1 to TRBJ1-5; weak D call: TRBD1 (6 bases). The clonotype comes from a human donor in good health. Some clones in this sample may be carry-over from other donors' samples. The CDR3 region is CASSESQGLRNQPQHF. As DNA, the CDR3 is TGTGCCAGCAGTGAATCCCAGGGGTTACGAAATCAGCCCCAGCATTTT.